This T cell receptor beta chain derives from a study of cytomegalovirus exposure and HLA in healthy donors. Study observations and caveats: A cluster of highly shared sequence variants was likely a sequencing artifact. When analyzed later, a missense DCLRE1C variant was found to be linked to TCR beta V- and J-gene trimming. The authors later found HLA-associated TCR beta chains more clonally expanded than equally common others.

Germline loops: CDR1 SQVTM, CDR2 ANQGSEA. Trimming pared 2 bases from V and 4 bases from J, leaving 3 bases between. CDR3 size: 11 residues. With respect to this clone: No antigen is known for it.

The PCR ran on 60 Vbeta and 13 Jbeta primers. Sequencing used immunoSEQ multiplex PCR; TCRdb keeps in-frame clones, though not all of them. The data contain hundreds of thousands of clones, around 66% of them singletons. The source of this sequence is a female donor in good health and CMV-seronegative. The chain joins TRBV29-1 to TRBJ2-1; no clear D. The material sequenced was PBMCs. The CDR3 is CSVESYNEQFF. CDR3 nucleotides: TGCAGCGTTGAATCATACAATGAGCAGTTCTTC.